The 22 T cell receptor beta chains below were found in one sample sequenced in a study of T cells after yellow fever vaccination. TCRdb passed the 5' RACE reads through MiXCR, listing each CDR3 protein once. The sample consists of approximately 150,000 distinct CDR3 sequences, about 6% of them appearing once. The source material was CD4+ T cells sorted from PBMCs, sampled on the day of the first yellow fever vaccination. These receptors were obtained from a man aged 18 to 30 who received the YFV17D yellow fever vaccine.

This clonotype was picked up many times. V usage is TRBV12-3 or TRBV12-4 and J usage is TRBJ2-5; D gene unclear. This CDR3 is 13 amino acids long. Trimming took 2 bases from V and 5 from J, leaving 9 bases between them. The CDR3 DNA follows: TGTGCCAGCAGTTTAACCTACATCGAGACCCAGTACTTC. Amino acids: CASSLTYIETQYF.

In its sample, this clonotype was seen a few times. V is TRBV6-1 and J is TRBJ1-5; unclear D gene. The germline gives CDR1 MNHNS, CDR2 SASEGT. There are 15 residues in the CDR3. V was clipped by 4 bases and J by 4 bases, with 14 bases between them. CDR3 sequence reads: CASSASADRNQPQHF. CDR3 in DNA: TGTGCCAGCAGTGCGAGTGCGGACCGTAATCAGCCCCAGCATTTT.

A few counts support this clonotype. The chain joins TRBV11-2 to TRBJ1-3; no definite D call. Germline V CDR1 and CDR2: SGHAT, FQNNGV. This CDR3 comprises 17 residues. Trimming cost V 1 base and J 0 bases, with 13 bases left between them. CDR3 DNA sequence: TGTGCCAGCAGCTTAGTATCTTCCCAGAGCTCTGGAAACACCATATATTTT. Its translation: CASSLVSSQSSGNTIYF.

Note on this clonotype: One end of the junction does not line up with germline, which may come from a read error. The chain's CDR3 is CARSPRLVSGASQETQYF. The CDR3 nucleotides are TGTGCCCGCTCACCCAGACTCGTCTCAGGGGCATCCCAAGAGACCCAGTACTTC. The chain employs TRBV18 and TRBJ2-5; TRBD1 is a possible D gene (6 bases). This CDR3 has 18 residues. Germline loops: CDR1 KGHSH, CDR2 LQKENI.

This clonotype was found a few times. The CDR3 protein is CASSLSRRSDTQYF. In nucleotides, the CDR3 is TGTGCCAGCAGCTTGAGTAGACGATCAGATACGCAGTATTTT. V usage is TRBV7-2 and J usage is TRBJ2-3; D gene ambiguous. Germline assignment: CDR1 SGHTA and CDR2 FQGNSA. There are 14 residues in the CDR3. V lost 3 bases and J 4 bases, leaving 11 bases between the germline ends. Full variable domain (rest looked up from reference TRBV7-2 and TRBJ2-3): GAGVSQSPSNKVTEKGKDVELRCDPISGHTALYWYRQSLGQGLEFLIYFQGNSAPDKSGLPSDRFSAERTGGSVSTLTIQRTQQEDSAVYLCASSLSRRSDTQYFGPGTRLTVL.

This clonotype has at least ten counts. The J gene is TRBJ2-2, the V gene TRBV5-1; D is possibly TRBD1 (5 bases). V was shortened by 4 bases and J by 2 bases, with 15 bases between the two germline ends. There are 16 residues in the CDR3. Per the germline V gene, CDR1 is SGHRS and CDR2 is YFSETQ. CDR3 in amino acids: CASSPRMTVNTGELFF. The CDR3, as DNA: TGCGCCAGCAGCCCTCGGATGACAGTAAACACCGGGGAGCTGTTTTTT.

This clonotype occurred many times. The J gene is TRBJ1-1, the V gene TRBV5-1, with a weak D call TRBD1 (5 bases). Germline-derived CDR1 and CDR2 are SGHRS and YFSETQ. CDR3 length: 14 residues. Trimming left V 6 bases short and J 3 bases short, with 15 bases between. CDR3: CASKGNQGDTEAFF. The CDR3 DNA reads as TGCGCCAGCAAAGGGAACCAAGGGGACACTGAAGCTTTCTTT.

This clonotype was observed many times. This chain joins TRBV5-1 and TRBJ1-1; D unresolved. V was pared by 3 bases and J by 1 base, with 10 bases between. The CDR3 contains 14 residues. Looked up from germline, CDR1 is SGHRS and CDR2 is YFSETQ. The CDR3 DNA reads as TGCGCCAGCAGCTCTTTCCTAGAGAACACTGAAGCTTTCTTT. It yields the protein CASSSFLENTEAFF.

This clonotype was detected many times. The chain carries TRBV2 and TRBJ1-2; D gene ambiguous. The germline CDR1 and CDR2 sequences are SNHLY and FYNNEI. This CDR3 is built from 11 residues. The V and J ends lost 6 bases and 8 bases respectively, with 10 bases between them. The CDR3 reads CASSQIVGYTF. Written as DNA, the CDR3 is TGTGCCAGCAGCCAAATCGTAGGCTACACCTTC.

This clonotype turned up a few times. The chain combines TRBV5-1 with TRBJ2-3; 9 bases line up with TRBD1. This CDR3 comprises 12 residues. Germline CDR1 SGHRS, CDR2 YFSETQ. Trimming took 4 bases from V and 9 from J; bases not matched to a gene: 3. CDR3 in amino acids: CASSTGQGTQYF. For the CDR3, the DNA is TGCGCCAGCAGCACCGGACAGGGGACGCAGTATTTT.

This clonotype appeared many times. The chain couples TRBV2 to TRBJ1-2, with TRBD1 as a possible D gene (6 bases). With 6 bases removed from V and 2 bases from J, the gap between germline ends came to 16 bases. The germline V gene has CDR1 SNHLY and CDR2 FYNNEI. This CDR3 is built from 15 residues. CDR3 bases: TGTGCCAGCAGGTTGGGGGCAGGGTTGAACTATGGCTACACCTTC. Its translation: CASRLGAGLNYGYTF.

This clonotype came up many times. The gene calls are TRBV20-1 and TRBJ2-1, with 9 positions matching TRBD2. This CDR3 spans 14 amino acids. J was trimmed by 10 bases and V by 1 base; bases with no gene match: 8. Germline values: CDR1 DFQATT, CDR2 SNEGSKA (reference sequence). The CDR3 is CSARVGTSSVEQFF. The CDR3 DNA reads TGCAGTGCTAGAGTTGGGACTAGCTCCGTGGAGCAGTTCTTC.

At least ten counts were recorded for this clonotype. V and J are TRBV5-1 and TRBJ2-5, with no clear D. The germline gives CDR1 SGHRS, CDR2 YFSETQ. The CDR3 has 13 residues. The V end lost 0 bases, the J end lost 3 bases, and 6 bases lay between the germline ends. The DNA for the CDR3 is TGCGCCAGCAGCTTGGAGGCAGAAGAGACCCAGTACTTC. This encodes CASSLEAEETQYF.

The chain carries TRBV7-3 and TRBJ1-6, with D hard to call. The CDR3 is made up of 14 amino acids. Trimming pared 1 base from V and 7 bases from J, leaving 8 bases between. Germline V gene lookup returns CDR1 SGHTA and CDR2 FQGTGA. The CDR3 spells CASSLRHTNSPLHF. CDR3 DNA: TGTGCCAGCAGCTTAAGGCACACCAATTCACCCCTCCACTTT.

A remark on this clonotype: This may stem from a read error, because a much larger clone lies one nucleotide away. Given the absence of the conserved phenylalanine or tryptophan at the CDR3 end, a read error is likely. CDR3 DNA sequence: TGCAGTGCTAGAGCTATAGCGGGTAAAGATACGCAGTATCTT. Amino acid sequence: CSARAIAGKDTQYL. The chain couples TRBV20-1 to TRBJ2-3, with 7 bases that match TRBD2. Unmatched junction bases numbered 6, after V lost 1 base and J lost 5 bases. Germline V gene data show CDR1 as DFQATT and CDR2 as SNEGSKA (reference sequence). The CDR3 length is 14 residues.

This clonotype was counted ten times or more. The rearrangement links TRBV6-5 to TRBJ1-1, with no clear D. CDR1 is MNHEY and CDR2 is SVGAGI in the germline V gene. Trimming pared 5 bases from V and 1 base from J, leaving 5 bases between. The CDR3 has 12 residues. CDR3: CASSRRNTEAFF. The CDR3 DNA follows: TGTGCCAGCAGTCGGAGGAACACTGAAGCTTTCTTT.

There are a few counts of this clonotype. V gene TRBV19 combines with J gene TRBJ1-5; the match to TRBD1 covers 8 bases. The CDR3 covers 14 residues. The germline CDR1 and CDR2 sequences are LNHDA and SQIVND (reference sequence). V was clipped by 7 bases and J by 4 bases; unmatched bases: 6. The CDR3 sequence is CASTTGAKNQPQHF. Written as DNA, the CDR3 is TGTGCCAGTACGACAGGGGCGAAAAATCAGCCCCAGCATTTT.

This clonotype has a count of ten or more. The chain has TRBV5-4 and TRBJ2-3, with D perhaps TRBD2 (6 bases). The CDR3 contains 14 residues. Trimming removed 7 bases at V and 6 bases at J, with 18 bases between. CDR1 is SGHNT, CDR2 YYREEE, per germline (reference sequence). Here the CDR3 reads CASGRSVAEDTQYF. The DNA of the CDR3 is TGTGCCAGCGGGCGGAGTGTAGCGGAGGATACGCAGTATTTT.

This clonotype was seen many times. The J gene is TRBJ1-3, the V gene TRBV7-9, with D possibly matching TRBD1 (6 bases). The V gene's germline CDR1 is SEHNR and CDR2 FQNEAQ (reference sequence). V lost 5 bases and J lost 4, with 12 bases in between. The length of the CDR3 is 14 residues. CDR3 sequence reads: CASSAGQPGNTIYF. In DNA, the CDR3 is TGTGCCAGCAGCGCCGGACAGCCCGGAAACACCATATATTTT.

This clonotype was recorded many times. This chain uses TRBV6-6 with TRBJ2-7, with D possibly being TRBD2 (5 bases). This CDR3 spans 12 amino acids. Germline-derived CDR1 and CDR2 are MNHNY and SVGAGI (reference sequence). The ends were cut back, 1 base at V and 7 bases at J, with 8 bases in the middle. The CDR3 region has the DNA TGTGCCAGCAGTTACTACCGGGGAGAGCAGTACTTC. Protein product: CASSYYRGEQYF.

This clonotype was seen many times. CDR3 nucleotides: TGTGCCAGCAGCTTTCAACCGGACATCTATAGTGAGCAGTTCTTC. Amino acid sequence: CASSFQPDIYSEQFF. The chain employs TRBV7-2 and TRBJ2-1; D may be TRBD1 (5 bases). V was trimmed by 3 bases and J by 9 bases, leaving 18 bases between them. This CDR3 has 15 residues. The V gene's germline CDR1 is SGHTA and CDR2 FQGNSA.

This clonotype appeared many times. The gene calls are TRBV5-1 and TRBJ1-1; D remains unclear. The CDR3 has 12 residues. Germline loops: CDR1 SGHRS, CDR2 YFSETQ. Trimming took off 0 bases at V and 7 bases at J, with 7 bases between the two ends. In nucleotides, the CDR3 is TGCGCCAGCAGCTTGGGGGCGGGTGAAGCTTTCTTT. Translating it yields CASSLGAGEAFF.